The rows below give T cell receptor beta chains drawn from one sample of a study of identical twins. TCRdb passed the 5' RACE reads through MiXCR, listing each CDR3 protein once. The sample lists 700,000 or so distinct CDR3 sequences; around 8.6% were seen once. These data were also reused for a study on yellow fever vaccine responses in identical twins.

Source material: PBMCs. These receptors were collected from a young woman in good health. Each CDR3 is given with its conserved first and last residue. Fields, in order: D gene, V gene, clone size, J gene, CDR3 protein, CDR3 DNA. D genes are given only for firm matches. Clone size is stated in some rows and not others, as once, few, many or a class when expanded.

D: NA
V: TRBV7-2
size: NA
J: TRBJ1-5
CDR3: CASSRWGENQPQHF
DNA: TGTGCCAGCAGCCGGTGGGGGGAGAATCAGCCCCAGCATTTT

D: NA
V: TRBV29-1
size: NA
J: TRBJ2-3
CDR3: CSVVHPPDTQYF
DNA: TGCAGCGTGGTACACCCCCCAGATACGCAGTATTTT

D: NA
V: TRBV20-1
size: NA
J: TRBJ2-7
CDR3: CSARDLMGYEQYF
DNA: TGCAGTGCTAGAGATCTGATGGGGTACGAGCAGTACTTC

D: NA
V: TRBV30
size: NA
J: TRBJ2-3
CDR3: CAWSVKRGGSDTQYF
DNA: TGTGCCTGGAGTGTAAAGCGAGGGGGATCAGATACGCAGTATTTT

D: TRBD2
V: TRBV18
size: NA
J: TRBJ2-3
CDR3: CASSTGLAGADTQYF
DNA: TGTGCCAGCTCAACCGGACTAGCGGGAGCAGATACGCAGTATTTT

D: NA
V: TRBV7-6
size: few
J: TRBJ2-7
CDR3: CASSLEQGPLYEQYF
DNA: TGTGCCAGCAGCCTAGAACAGGGTCCTCTCTACGAGCAGTACTTC

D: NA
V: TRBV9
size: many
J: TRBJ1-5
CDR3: CASSSGGNQPQHF
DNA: TGTGCCAGCAGCAGCGGGGGAAATCAGCCCCAGCATTTT

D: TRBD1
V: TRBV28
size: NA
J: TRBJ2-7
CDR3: CASSLTGTGEPYEQYF
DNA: TGTGCCAGCAGTTTGACCGGGACAGGGGAACCCTACGAGCAGTACTTC

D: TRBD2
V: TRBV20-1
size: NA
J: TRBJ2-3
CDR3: CSASDRGTNTDTQYF
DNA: TGCAGTGCTAGCGATCGCGGGACTAACACAGATACGCAGTATTTT

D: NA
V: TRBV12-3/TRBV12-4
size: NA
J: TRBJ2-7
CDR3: CASSELRLYEQYF
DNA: TGTGCCAGCAGTGAGCTACGGCTGTACGAGCAGTACTTC

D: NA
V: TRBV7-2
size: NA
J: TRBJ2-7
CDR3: CASSLDGGGRGYEQYF
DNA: TGTGCCAGCAGCTTAGACGGAGGCGGTAGGGGCTACGAGCAGTACTTC

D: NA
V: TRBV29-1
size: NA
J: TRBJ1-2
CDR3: CSAPDQRGGYTF
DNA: TGCAGCGCCCCCGACCAAAGGGGGGGCTACACCTTC

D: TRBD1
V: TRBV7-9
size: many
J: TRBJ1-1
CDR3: CASSRDRVNTEAFF
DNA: TGTGCCAGCAGCCGTGACAGGGTGAACACTGAAGCTTTCTTT

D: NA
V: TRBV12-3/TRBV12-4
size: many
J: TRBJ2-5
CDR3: CASSVDSLVYF
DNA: TGTGCCAGCAGTGTGGACTCGCTGGTGTACTTC

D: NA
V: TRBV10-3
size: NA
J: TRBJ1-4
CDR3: CAISDPSSATNEKLFF
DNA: TGTGCCATCAGTGACCCGAGTTCGGCAACTAATGAAAAACTGTTTTTT

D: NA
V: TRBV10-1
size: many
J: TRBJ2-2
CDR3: CASSESLEAGELFF
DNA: TGCGCCAGCAGTGAGTCGTTGGAGGCCGGGGAGCTGTTTTTT

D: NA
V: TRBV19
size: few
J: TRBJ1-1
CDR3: CASSILGRHTEAFF
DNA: TGTGCCAGTAGTATACTGGGGCGGCACACTGAAGCTTTCTTT

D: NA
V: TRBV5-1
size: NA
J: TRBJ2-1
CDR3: CASSLYRATYNEQFF
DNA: TGCGCCAGCAGCCTTTACAGGGCCACATACAATGAGCAGTTCTTC

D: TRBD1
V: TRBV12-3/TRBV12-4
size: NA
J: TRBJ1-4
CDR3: CTCCNDRDRGLQDEKLFF
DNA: TGTACCTGCTGCAATGACCGGGACAGGGGGCTTCAGGATGAAAAACTGTTTTTT

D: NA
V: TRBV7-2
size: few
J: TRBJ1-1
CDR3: CASSSPGQLNTEAFF
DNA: TGTGCCAGCAGCTCCCCGGGACAATTGAACACTGAAGCTTTCTTT

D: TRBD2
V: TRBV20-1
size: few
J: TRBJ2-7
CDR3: CSAMGLVSSYEQYF
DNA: TGCAGTGCCATGGGACTAGTGAGTTCCTACGAGCAGTACTTC

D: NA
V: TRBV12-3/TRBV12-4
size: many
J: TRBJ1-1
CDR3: CASTPGHEAFF
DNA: TGTGCCAGCACCCCGGGACACGAAGCTTTCTTT

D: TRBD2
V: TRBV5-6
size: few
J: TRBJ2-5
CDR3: CASSLALAGRETQYF
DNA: TGTGCCAGCAGCTTGGCCCTAGCGGGAAGGGAGACCCAGTACTTC

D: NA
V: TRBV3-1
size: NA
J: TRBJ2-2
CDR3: CASSQRANTGELFF
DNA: TGTGCCAGCAGCCAAAGGGCTAACACCGGGGAGCTGTTTTTT

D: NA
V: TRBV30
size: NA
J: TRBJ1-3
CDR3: CAWSRGASNTIYF
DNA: TGTGCCTGGAGCAGGGGCGCTTCGAACACCATATATTTT

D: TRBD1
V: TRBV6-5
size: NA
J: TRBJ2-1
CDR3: CASSYFGQGIYNEQFF
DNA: TGTGCCAGCAGTTATTTTGGACAGGGGATATACAATGAGCAGTTCTTC

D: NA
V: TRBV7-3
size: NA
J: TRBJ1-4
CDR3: CASSLPGVEEKLFF
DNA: TGTGCCAGCAGCTTACCCGGGGTTGAGGAAAAACTGTTTTTT

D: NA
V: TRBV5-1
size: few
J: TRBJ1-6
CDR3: CASSLAGTNSPLHF
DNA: TGCGCCAGCAGCTTGGCGGGGACAAATTCACCCCTCCACTTT

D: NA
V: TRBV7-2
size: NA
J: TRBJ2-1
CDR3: CASSAQRNEQFF
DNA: TGTGCCAGCAGCGCCCAGAGGAATGAGCAGTTCTTC

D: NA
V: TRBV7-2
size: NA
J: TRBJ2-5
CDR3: CASSSNWVSGETQYF
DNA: TGTGCCAGCAGTTCGAATTGGGTGTCCGGAGAGACCCAGTACTTC

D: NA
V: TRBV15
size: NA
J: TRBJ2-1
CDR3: CATSIGTSGEQFF
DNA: TGTGCCACCAGCATTGGGACTTCGGGTGAGCAGTTCTTC

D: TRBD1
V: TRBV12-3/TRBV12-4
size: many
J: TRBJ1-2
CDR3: CASSPEPGQGIYGYTF
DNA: TGTGCCAGCAGCCCAGAACCGGGACAGGGGATATATGGCTACACCTTC

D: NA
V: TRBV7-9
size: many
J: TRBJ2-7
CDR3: CASSLSWDEQYF
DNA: TGTGCCAGCAGCTTATCCTGGGACGAGCAGTACTTC

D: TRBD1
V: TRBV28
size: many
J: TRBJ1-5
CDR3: CASSSGTGVLSTQHF
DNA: TGTGCCAGCAGTTCCGGGACAGGGGTTCTATCTACCCAGCATTTT

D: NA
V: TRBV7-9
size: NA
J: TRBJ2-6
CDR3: CASSFRSGANVLTF
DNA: TGTGCCAGCAGCTTTCGCTCTGGGGCCAACGTCCTGACTTTC

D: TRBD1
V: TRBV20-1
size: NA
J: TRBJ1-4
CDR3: CSAREPGTGSEKLFF
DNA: TGCAGTGCTAGGGAACCCGGGACAGGGTCTGAAAAACTGTTTTTT

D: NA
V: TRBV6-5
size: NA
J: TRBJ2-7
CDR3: CASRRNNEQYF
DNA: TGTGCCAGCAGGAGGAATAACGAGCAGTACTTC

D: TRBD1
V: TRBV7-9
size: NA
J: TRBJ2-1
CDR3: CASSLGGQGPSYNEQFF
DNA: TGTGCCAGCAGCTTAGGAGGACAGGGGCCCTCCTACAATGAGCAGTTCTTC

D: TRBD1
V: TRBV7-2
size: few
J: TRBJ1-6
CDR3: CAIRQGAIGNSPLHF
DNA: TGTGCCATCCGACAGGGGGCTATTGGGAATTCACCCCTCCACTTT

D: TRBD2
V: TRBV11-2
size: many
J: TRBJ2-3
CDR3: CASSLSGDGRGGDTQYF
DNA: TGTGCCAGCAGCTTAAGTGGTGACGGGAGGGGAGGAGATACGCAGTATTTT

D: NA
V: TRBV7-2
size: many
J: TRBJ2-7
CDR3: CASSLGLGRYEQYF
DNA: TGTGCCAGCAGCTTAGGACTAGGCCGCTACGAGCAGTACTTC

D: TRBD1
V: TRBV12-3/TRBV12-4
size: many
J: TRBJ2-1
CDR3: CASSRDRGGISSYNEQFF
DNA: TGTGCCAGCAGCCGGGACAGGGGTGGTATTAGTTCCTACAATGAGCAGTTCTTC

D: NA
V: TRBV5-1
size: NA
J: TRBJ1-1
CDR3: CASSLVTDDTEAFF
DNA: TGCGCCAGCAGCTTGGTTACGGATGACACTGAAGCTTTCTTT

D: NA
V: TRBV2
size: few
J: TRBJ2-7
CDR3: CASKALAVYEQYF
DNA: TGTGCCAGCAAAGCACTAGCAGTTTACGAGCAGTACTTC

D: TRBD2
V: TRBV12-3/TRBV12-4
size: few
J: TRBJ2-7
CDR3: CASSLGGRGTGEQYF
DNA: TGTGCCAGCAGTTTAGGGGGGAGGGGCACTGGCGAGCAGTACTTC

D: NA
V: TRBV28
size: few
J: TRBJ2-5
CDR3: CASSPYLEQETQYF
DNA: TGTGCCAGCAGCCCCTATCTGGAGCAAGAGACCCAGTACTTC

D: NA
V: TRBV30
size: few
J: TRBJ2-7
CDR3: CAWSVQGYEQYF
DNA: TGTGCCTGGAGTGTACAGGGTTACGAGCAGTACTTC

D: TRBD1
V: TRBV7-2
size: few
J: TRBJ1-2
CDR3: CASSPRQGFKGYTF
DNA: TGTGCCAGCAGCCCCAGACAGGGCTTTAAAGGCTACACCTTC